The subject of this entry is one T cell receptor beta chain. This clonotype has ten or more counts. Its cognate antigen has yet to be identified. In this CDR3 the conserved last residue, phenylalanine or tryptophan, is missing, so a read error is likely. In the ophthalmopathy patients, disease was moderately to severely active, with a Clinical Activity Score of 3 or more, a NOSPECS grade of 4 or more, and a duration of less than 3 months. Patients with uncontrolled infections, other autoimmune diseases, pregnancy or lactation were excluded. Diagnoses relied on clinical symptoms, serum thyroxine and TRAb, thyroid ultrasound and orbital computed tomography. Ficoll-Paque density gradient centrifugation was used to isolate PBMCs from 8 to 10 ml of fresh peripheral blood. Trizol reagent was used to extract total RNA, and RNA quality was then checked on an Agilent 2100 Bioanalyzer. The TCR beta CDR3 regions were amplified from RNA transcripts. The TCR CDR3 was subjected to a first round of RT-PCR using the HTBI primer set and the Qiagen OneStep RT-PCR kit. A second multiplex PCR round built the libraries, followed by size selection and purification. Sequencing of the libraries was done on an Illumina HiSeq2000 using paired-end 100 bp reads. As for how the authors treated the data: Raw data were processed with SOAPnuke, discarding reads with adapters, uncalled bases, mean Phred below 15, or no exact constant-primer or identifier match. COPE v1.2.5 was used to merge the high-quality paired reads, and each unique nucleotide sequence was defined as a clonotype. Clonotypes were aligned to IMGT TRBV, TRBD and TRBJ reference segments using MiTCR v1.1. Analysis was restricted to V-J combinations with a frequency above 0.0001, which covered approximately 99% of repertoires. A TCS score was defined as the ratio of F50 (clonal expansion) to E x V (chaos), with BLOSUM62-based TCRdist applied between CDR3 peptides within each V-J. Welch's t-statistics and random forest reduced some 510 V-J features to about 13, which were used in a naive Bayes classifier (R e1071). TCRdb reanalyzed the raw reads on its own, using fastp at Q25 for trimming and MiXCR for clone calling, and kept in-frame beta chains. Each record represents a unique CDR3 protein, reported with the most common genes and DNA among its rows. The V and J calls follow TCRdb's processing rather than the paper's. The sample data list roughly 520,000 distinct CDR3 sequences, and less than 25% of these were observed just once. The ten largest account for about 11% of the sample.

The data are from a study of T cells in Graves' hyperthyroidism and ophthalmopathy (dated by TCRdb to about 2019). General notes on the study: Peripheral blood was collected at initial diagnosis, before any treatment. After sampling, hyperthyroidism patients received methimazole starting at 30 mg daily, and ophthalmopathy patients received high-dose intravenous methylprednisolone. TCR Vbeta CDR3 sequencing of approximately 140 peripheral blood samples (approximately 44 ophthalmopathy, 75 or so hyperthyroidism and roughly 17 progressor patients) is reported in the paper. Prospective prediction of ophthalmopathy was tested in an independent validation cohort consisting of about 19 hyperthyroidism patients and 17 patients who later progressed to ophthalmopathy. For training and testing, the roughly 97 patients in the discovery cohort were randomly divided in a 7:3 ratio. TCR V-J signatures able to tell the groups apart were searched for in a discovery cohort of approximately 95 patients, of whom 43 had Graves' ophthalmopathy and around 57 had stable Graves' hyperthyroidism. The study also compared thyroid tissue and blood T-cell repertoires from several Graves' hyperthyroidism patients.

Study-wide findings and limitations: During validation, the model predicted progression to ophthalmopathy a median of around 7 months ahead of onset, with just under 71% sensitivity and 72% to 80% specificity. A model built on a 13 V-J signature distinguished ophthalmopathy from stable hyperthyroidism, reaching roughly 88% sensitivity and around 81% specificity in cross-validation and 80%/75% in testing. Sample size was not statistically predetermined, and blinding of investigators to group allocation was not performed. Blood samples also contained most of the expanded thyroid clonotypes (frequency above 0.001), which suggests that blood repertoires may reflect thyroid immune responses.

The sequenced sample was blood. The receptor was derived from a woman aged 25 to 39 with Graves' ophthalmopathy.

The DNA is as follows: TGTGCCAGCAGTTTAGCGGGGACCAGCCAGCCCCAGCATCTT. This translates into CASSLAGTSQPQHL. The chain uses TRBV12-3 or TRBV12-4 and TRBJ1-5, with TRBD1 tentatively as D gene (5 bases match). The CDR3 comprises 14 residues, both ends counted. Of all the DNA, just the CDR3 is kept, 42 bases in frame from base 1. V and J lose 0 bases and 7 bases, and a span of 10 bases separates them.